This is a list of T cell receptor beta chains from one sample in a study of Graves' ophthalmopathy and Graves' hyperthyroidism. TCRdb recomputed calls from the multiplex PCR reads with MiXCR, one row per CDR3 protein. The sample gives about 660,000 distinct CDR3 sequences, about two fifths of which show up once; more than 2.5% is in the top ten. Sample: peripheral blood. These receptors were taken from an adult man with Graves' ophthalmopathy. Both conserved end residues are part of each CDR3. Each record gives: D gene, V gene, clone size, J gene, CDR3 protein, CDR3 DNA. The D gene is left open where the match is weak. Rows may omit the clone size; those that give it use once, few, many or a size class.

d_call: -
v_call: TRBV20-1
clone_size: many
j_call: TRBJ1-3
cdr3_aa: CSASQVSGNTIYF
cdr3_nt: TGCAGTGCTTCACAGGTCTCTGGAAACACCATATATTTT

d_call: -
v_call: TRBV11-2
clone_size: many
j_call: TRBJ1-1
cdr3_aa: CASSFTGSNTEAFF
cdr3_nt: TGTGCCAGCAGCTTTACAGGGAGTAACACTGAAGCTTTCTTT

d_call: -
v_call: TRBV12-3/TRBV12-4
clone_size: many
j_call: TRBJ2-7
cdr3_aa: CASSLPQGEQYF
cdr3_nt: TGTGCCAGCAGTCTCCCCCAGGGCGAGCAGTACTTC

d_call: TRBD1
v_call: TRBV6-5
clone_size: few
j_call: TRBJ2-5
cdr3_aa: CASSYRQGQETQYF
cdr3_nt: TGTGCCAGCAGTTACCGACAGGGTCAAGAGACCCAGTACTTC

d_call: -
v_call: TRBV15
clone_size: many
j_call: TRBJ1-4
cdr3_aa: CATSRGSGDEKLFF
cdr3_nt: TGTGCCACCAGCAGGGGTAGCGGGGATGAAAAACTGTTTTTT

d_call: -
v_call: TRBV7-8
clone_size: many
j_call: TRBJ2-6
cdr3_aa: CASSLKARGASGANVLTF
cdr3_nt: TGTGCCAGCAGCTTAAAGGCCAGGGGGGCCTCTGGGGCCAACGTCCTGACTTTC

d_call: TRBD1
v_call: TRBV12-3/TRBV12-4
clone_size: few
j_call: TRBJ2-7
cdr3_aa: CASRTGTGGDEQYF
cdr3_nt: TGTGCCAGCAGGACCGGGACAGGGGGGGACGAGCAGTACTTC

d_call: -
v_call: TRBV12-3/TRBV12-4
clone_size: many
j_call: TRBJ2-5
cdr3_aa: CASSSQGGAAETQYF
cdr3_nt: TGTGCCAGCAGCTCTCAGGGGGGCGCGGCTGAGACCCAGTACTTC

d_call: -
v_call: TRBV12-3/TRBV12-4
clone_size: few
j_call: TRBJ2-7
cdr3_aa: CASSPSGTLSYEQYF
cdr3_nt: TGTGCCAGCAGTCCATCCGGGACCCTCTCCTACGAGCAGTACTTC

d_call: TRBD1
v_call: TRBV4-2
clone_size: -
j_call: TRBJ2-7
cdr3_aa: CASSQAGGSSYEQYF
cdr3_nt: TGTGCCAGCAGCCAAGCAGGGGGAAGCTCCTACGAGCAGTACTTC

d_call: -
v_call: TRBV29-1
clone_size: -
j_call: TRBJ1-2
cdr3_aa: CSVGSGFSDYGYTF
cdr3_nt: TGCAGCGTTGGGTCCGGGTTCTCTGACTATGGCTACACCTTC

d_call: -
v_call: TRBV15
clone_size: many
j_call: TRBJ1-4
cdr3_aa: CATSRDLGPHEKLFF
cdr3_nt: TGTGCCACCAGCAGAGATTTGGGGCCCCATGAAAAACTGTTTTTT

d_call: -
v_call: TRBV29-1
clone_size: few
j_call: TRBJ2-6
cdr3_aa: CSVGDEGANVLTF
cdr3_nt: TGCAGCGTGGGAGATGAGGGGGCCAACGTCCTGACTTTC

d_call: -
v_call: TRBV9
clone_size: -
j_call: TRBJ2-7
cdr3_aa: CASSVHPSDYEQYF
cdr3_nt: TGTGCCAGCAGCGTACACCCGAGTGACTACGAGCAGTACTTC

d_call: -
v_call: TRBV19
clone_size: many
j_call: TRBJ1-6
cdr3_aa: CASSVGVLNSPLHF
cdr3_nt: TGTGCCAGTAGTGTGGGGGTCTTAAATTCACCCCTCCACTTT

d_call: TRBD1
v_call: TRBV7-9
clone_size: -
j_call: TRBJ1-2
cdr3_aa: CASSLAPGGQCGYTF
cdr3_nt: TGTGCCAGCAGCTTAGCGCCAGGGGGCCAATGTGGCTACACCTTC

d_call: TRBD1
v_call: TRBV10-3
clone_size: many
j_call: TRBJ1-2
cdr3_aa: CASGGDSQGVYGYTF
cdr3_nt: TGTGCATCCGGGGGGGACAGTCAAGGCGTCTATGGCTACACCTTC

d_call: -
v_call: TRBV19
clone_size: many
j_call: TRBJ1-1
cdr3_aa: CASSMSGTVFF
cdr3_nt: TGTGCCAGTAGTATGTCGGGTACAGTTTTCTTT

d_call: TRBD2
v_call: TRBV20-1
clone_size: -
j_call: TRBJ2-5
cdr3_aa: CSALGLAEETQYF
cdr3_nt: TGCAGTGCCCTAGGACTAGCGGAAGAGACCCAGTACTTC

d_call: TRBD2
v_call: TRBV20-1
clone_size: few
j_call: TRBJ2-7
cdr3_aa: CSARGTSGYSYEQYF
cdr3_nt: TGCAGTGCTAGAGGGACTAGCGGGTACTCCTACGAGCAGTACTTC

d_call: TRBD1
v_call: TRBV9
clone_size: once
j_call: TRBJ1-6
cdr3_aa: CASSSGQLNSPLHF
cdr3_nt: TGTGCCAGCAGCTCGGGACAGCTAAATTCACCCCTCCACTTT

d_call: TRBD1
v_call: TRBV7-9
clone_size: -
j_call: TRBJ1-4
cdr3_aa: CASSPKDRGQIRNEKLFF
cdr3_nt: TGTGCCAGCAGCCCAAAGGACAGGGGGCAAATCCGTAATGAAAAACTGTTTTTT

d_call: -
v_call: TRBV20-1
clone_size: once
j_call: TRBJ1-1
cdr3_aa: CSAGGWNTEAFF
cdr3_nt: TGCAGTGCTGGGGGTTGGAACACTGAAGCTTTCTTT

d_call: -
v_call: TRBV7-2
clone_size: many
j_call: TRBJ1-2
cdr3_aa: CASSLVGRSFYGYTF
cdr3_nt: TGTGCCAGCAGCTTAGTTGGCAGATCCTTCTATGGCTACACCTTC

d_call: -
v_call: TRBV9
clone_size: many
j_call: TRBJ1-1
cdr3_aa: CASSVGKNTEAFF
cdr3_nt: TGTGCCAGCAGCGTAGGCAAGAACACTGAAGCTTTCTTT

d_call: -
v_call: TRBV3-1
clone_size: many
j_call: TRBJ1-2
cdr3_aa: CASSQGAGPYGYTF
cdr3_nt: TGTGCCAGCAGCCAAGGTGCTGGGCCCTATGGCTACACCTTC

d_call: -
v_call: TRBV19
clone_size: many
j_call: TRBJ1-1
cdr3_aa: CASGVDSTEAFF
cdr3_nt: TGTGCCAGTGGCGTTGACAGCACTGAAGCTTTCTTT

d_call: TRBD2
v_call: TRBV9
clone_size: many
j_call: TRBJ2-2
cdr3_aa: CASSPHRLAGSDTGELFF
cdr3_nt: TGTGCCAGCAGCCCCCACAGACTAGCGGGGTCGGACACCGGGGAGCTGTTTTTT

d_call: -
v_call: TRBV10-3
clone_size: few
j_call: TRBJ2-2
cdr3_aa: CASSWSGENTGELFF
cdr3_nt: TGTGCCAGCAGTTGGTCAGGCGAGAACACCGGGGAGCTGTTTTTT

d_call: -
v_call: TRBV20-1
clone_size: -
j_call: TRBJ1-5
cdr3_aa: CSASQATLPQHF
cdr3_nt: TGCAGTGCTAGTCAGGCGACTCTGCCCCAGCATTTT

d_call: TRBD1
v_call: TRBV19
clone_size: -
j_call: TRBJ1-5
cdr3_aa: CASRPDRGLGNQPQHF
cdr3_nt: TGTGCCAGTAGACCAGACAGGGGGCTTGGAAATCAGCCCCAGCATTTT

d_call: TRBD1
v_call: TRBV7-3
clone_size: -
j_call: TRBJ1-4
cdr3_aa: CASSLGQGAYSVCGTTNEKLFF
cdr3_nt: TGTGCCAGCAGCTTAGGTCAGGGGGCTTACAGCGTCTGCGGGACAACTAATGAAAAACTGTTTTTT

d_call: -
v_call: TRBV7-2
clone_size: -
j_call: TRBJ1-5
cdr3_aa: CAWNPSDYHDQPQHF
cdr3_nt: TGTGCCTGGAACCCCTCTGACTATCACGATCAGCCCCAGCATTTT

d_call: -
v_call: TRBV19
clone_size: many
j_call: TRBJ1-1
cdr3_aa: CASSMSWMSNTEAFF
cdr3_nt: TGTGCCAGTAGTATGTCGTGGATGTCGAACACTGAAGCTTTCTTT

d_call: TRBD1
v_call: TRBV7-3
clone_size: -
j_call: TRBJ2-2
cdr3_aa: CASSRGPGQGDGELFF
cdr3_nt: TGTGCCAGCAGCCGAGGACCCGGACAGGGGGACGGGGAGCTGTTTTTT

d_call: -
v_call: TRBV12-3/TRBV12-4
clone_size: -
j_call: TRBJ1-5
cdr3_aa: CASSLAGTGAQPQHF
cdr3_nt: TGTGCCAGCAGTTTAGCAGGCACGGGTGCTCAGCCCCAGCATTTT

d_call: -
v_call: TRBV10-3
clone_size: -
j_call: TRBJ1-6
cdr3_aa: CAIKSSRLSPLHF
cdr3_nt: TGTGCCATCAAGTCTAGCAGGCTCTCACCCCTCCACTTT

d_call: -
v_call: TRBV6-6
clone_size: many
j_call: TRBJ2-7
cdr3_aa: CASSYSAAIGEQYF
cdr3_nt: TGTGCCAGCAGTTACTCAGCAGCCATCGGCGAGCAGTACTTC

d_call: -
v_call: TRBV4-3
clone_size: -
j_call: TRBJ2-7
cdr3_aa: CASSQDNYLKGEQYF
cdr3_nt: TGCGCCAGCAGCCAAGATAATTACCTCAAGGGCGAGCAGTACTTC

d_call: -
v_call: TRBV7-2
clone_size: once
j_call: TRBJ2-5
cdr3_aa: CASSKGWRRGKTQYF
cdr3_nt: TGTGCCAGCAGTAAGGGCTGGCGCAGGGGTAAGACCCAGTACTTC

d_call: -
v_call: TRBV7-3
clone_size: -
j_call: TRBJ2-5
cdr3_aa: CASSPTRNTEETQYF
cdr3_nt: TGTGCCAGCAGCCCGACAAGGAACACTGAAGAGACCCAGTACTTC

d_call: -
v_call: TRBV24-1
clone_size: many
j_call: TRBJ1-2
cdr3_aa: CATSDPSGDYGYTF
cdr3_nt: TGTGCCACCAGTGACCCATCAGGGGACTATGGCTACACCTTC